This T cell receptor beta chain comes out of a study of T cells in Graves' hyperthyroidism and ophthalmopathy. RNA transcripts were the template for amplifying TCR beta CDR3 regions. RT-PCR in the first round (using the HTBI primer set) targeted the TCR CDR3. Using its own MiXCR run on the multiplex PCR reads, TCRdb lists one record per CDR3 protein. The sample holds approximately 380,000 distinct CDR3 sequences, about 19% seen once. Study conclusions and caveats: Blood shared most expanded thyroid clonotypes above 0.001. The model predicted ophthalmopathy a median around 6.5 months before onset.

This clonotype was recorded many times. Its antigen is not identified. The CDR3 has 16 amino acids. Trimming took off 5 bases at V and 3 bases at J, with 22 bases between the two ends. Germline V gene data show CDR1 as GTSNPN and CDR2 as SVGIG (reference sequence). Sequenced material: blood. This rearrangement joins TRBV30 to TRBJ1-2, with D possibly being TRBD1 (6 bases). The TCR sequence derives from a woman between 18 and 29 years old with Graves' hyperthyroidism. The CDR3 bases are TGTGCCTGGGGGAGGGGAGACAGGCTTAGGCACTATGGCTACACCTTC. Its protein product is CAWGRGDRLRHYGYTF. The full variable domain, its missing parts supplied by reference TRBV30 and TRBJ1-2, is SQTIHQWPATLVQPVGSPLSLECTVEGTSNPNLYWYRQAAGRGLQLLFYSVGIGQISSEVPQNLSASRPQDRQFILSSKKLLLSDSGFYLCAWGRGDRLRHYGYTFGSGTRLTVV.